This TCR beta chain derives from a study of blood T cell repertoires in COVID-19. About the research overall: Samples of COVID-19 (acute and convalescent) were obtained from the United States, Italy and Spain. PBMCs, B-cell-depleted T cells, or T cells provided the cDNA or gDNA that made up the material.

This clone was observed once. The protocol was immunoSEQ multiplex PCR, while the TCRdb copy is restricted to in-frame clones and leaves out a portion. The table has approximately 250,000 clones, 75% to 85% seen once. Unmatched junction bases numbered 3, after V lost 7 bases and J lost 4 bases. Germline assignment: CDR1 LNHDA and CDR2 SQIVND (reference sequence). The CDR3 spans 13 residues. The specimen sequenced was peripheral blood. The receptor was derived from a woman aged 45-65 years with acute or convalescent COVID-19. The rearrangement links TRBV19 to TRBJ2-2; 7 nucleotides agree with TRBD1. In nucleotides, the CDR3 is TGTGCCAGTAAGGGGGCAGGCACCGGGGAGCTGTTTTTT. Protein: CASKGAGTGELFF.